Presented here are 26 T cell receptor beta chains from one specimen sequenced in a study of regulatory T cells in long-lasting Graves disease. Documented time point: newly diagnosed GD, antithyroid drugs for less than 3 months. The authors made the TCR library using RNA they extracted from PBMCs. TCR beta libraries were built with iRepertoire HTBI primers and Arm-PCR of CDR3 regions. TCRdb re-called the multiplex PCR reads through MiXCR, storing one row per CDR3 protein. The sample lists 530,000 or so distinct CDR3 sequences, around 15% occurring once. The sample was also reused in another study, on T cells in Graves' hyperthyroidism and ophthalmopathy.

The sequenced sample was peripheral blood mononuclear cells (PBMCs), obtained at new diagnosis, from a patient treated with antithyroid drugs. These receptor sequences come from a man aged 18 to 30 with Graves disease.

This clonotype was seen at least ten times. The CDR3 here is CASSLRPGETEAFF. Here the CDR3 DNA reads TGTGCCAGCAGCCTCCGGCCAGGGGAGACTGAAGCTTTCTTT. The chain carries TRBV7-3 and TRBJ1-1, with a tentative D call TRBD1 (6 bases). The V end was cut by 5 bases, the J end by 5 bases, with 15 bases between. The V gene's germline CDR1 is SGHTA and CDR2 FQGTGA. The CDR3 covers 14 residues.

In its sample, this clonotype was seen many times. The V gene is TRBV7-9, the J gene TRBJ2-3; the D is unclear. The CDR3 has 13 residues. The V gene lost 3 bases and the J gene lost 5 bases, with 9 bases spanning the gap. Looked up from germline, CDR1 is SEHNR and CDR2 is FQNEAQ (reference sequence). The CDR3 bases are TGTGCCAGCAGCTTCCCCTCTCAAGATACGCAGTATTTT. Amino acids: CASSFPSQDTQYF.

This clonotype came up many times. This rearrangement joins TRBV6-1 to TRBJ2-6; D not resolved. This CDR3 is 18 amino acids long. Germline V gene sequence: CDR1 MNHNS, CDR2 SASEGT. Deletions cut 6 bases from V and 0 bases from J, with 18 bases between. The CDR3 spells CASRPPPRRISGANVLTF. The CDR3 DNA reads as TGTGCCAGCAGACCACCCCCTCGACGGATCTCTGGGGCCAACGTCCTGACTTTC.

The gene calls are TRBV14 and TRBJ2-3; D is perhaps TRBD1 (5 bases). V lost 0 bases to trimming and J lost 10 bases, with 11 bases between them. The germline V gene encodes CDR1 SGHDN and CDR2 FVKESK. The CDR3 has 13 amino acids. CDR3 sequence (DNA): TGTGCCAGCAGCCAAGAACAGGCGAGGCCGCAGTATTTT. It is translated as CASSQEQARPQYF.

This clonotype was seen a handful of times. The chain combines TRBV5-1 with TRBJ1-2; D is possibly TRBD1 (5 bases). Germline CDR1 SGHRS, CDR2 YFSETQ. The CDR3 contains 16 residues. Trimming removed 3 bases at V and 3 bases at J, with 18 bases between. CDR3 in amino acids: CASSSGRGTMDYGYTF. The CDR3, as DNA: TGCGCCAGCAGCTCCGGACGGGGGACTATGGACTATGGCTACACCTTC.

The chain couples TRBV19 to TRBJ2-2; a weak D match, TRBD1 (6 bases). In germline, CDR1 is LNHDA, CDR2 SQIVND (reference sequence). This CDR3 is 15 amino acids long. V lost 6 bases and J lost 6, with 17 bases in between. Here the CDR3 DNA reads TGTGCCAGTAGCTGGACAGTCCTTAAGTCCGGGGAGCTGTTTTTT. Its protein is CASSWTVLKSGELFF. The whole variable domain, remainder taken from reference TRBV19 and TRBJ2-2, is DGGITQSPKYLFRKEGQNVTLSCEQNLNHDAMYWYRQDPGQGLRLIYYSQIVNDFQKGDIAEGYSVSREKKESFPLTVTSAQKNPTAFYLCASSWTVLKSGELFFGEGSRLTVL.

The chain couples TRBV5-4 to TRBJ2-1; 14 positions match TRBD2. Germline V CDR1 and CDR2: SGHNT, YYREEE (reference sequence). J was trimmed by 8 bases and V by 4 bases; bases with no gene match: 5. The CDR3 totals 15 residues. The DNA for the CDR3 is TGTGCCAGCAGCGGGGGACTAGCGGGAGAATATGAGCAGTTCTTC. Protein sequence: CASSGGLAGEYEQFF. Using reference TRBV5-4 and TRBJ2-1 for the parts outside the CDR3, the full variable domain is ETGVTQSPTHLIKTRGQQVTLRCSSQSGHNTVSWYQQALGQGPQFIFQYYREEENGRGNFPPRFSGLQFPNYSSELNVNALELDDSALYLCASSGGLAGEYEQFFGPGTRLTVL.

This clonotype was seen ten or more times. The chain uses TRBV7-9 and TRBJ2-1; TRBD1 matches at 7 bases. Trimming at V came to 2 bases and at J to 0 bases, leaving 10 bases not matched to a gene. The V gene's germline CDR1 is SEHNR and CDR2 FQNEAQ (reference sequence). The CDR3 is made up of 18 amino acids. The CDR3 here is CASSLPPGQPSSYNEQFF. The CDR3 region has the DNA TGTGCCAGCAGCTTACCTCCGGGACAGCCGAGCTCCTACAATGAGCAGTTCTTC.

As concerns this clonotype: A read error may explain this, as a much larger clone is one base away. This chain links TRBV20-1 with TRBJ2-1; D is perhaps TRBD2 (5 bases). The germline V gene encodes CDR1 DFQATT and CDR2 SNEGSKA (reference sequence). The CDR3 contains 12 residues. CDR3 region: CSATQLGNEQSF. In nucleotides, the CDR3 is TGCAGTGCTACACAACTAGGCAATGAGCAGTCCTTC.

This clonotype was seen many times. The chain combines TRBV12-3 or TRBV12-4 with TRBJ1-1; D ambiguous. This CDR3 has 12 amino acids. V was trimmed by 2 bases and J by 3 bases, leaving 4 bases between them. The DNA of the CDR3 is TGTGCCAGCAGTTTACCCTACACTGAAGCTTTCTTT. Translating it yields CASSLPYTEAFF.

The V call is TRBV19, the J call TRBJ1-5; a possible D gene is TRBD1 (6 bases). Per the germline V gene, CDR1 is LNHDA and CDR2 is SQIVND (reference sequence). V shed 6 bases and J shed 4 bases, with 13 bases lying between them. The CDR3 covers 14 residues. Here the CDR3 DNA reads TGTGCCAGTAGACCGGGACAAGTGAATCAGCCCCAGCATTTT. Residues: CASRPGQVNQPQHF.

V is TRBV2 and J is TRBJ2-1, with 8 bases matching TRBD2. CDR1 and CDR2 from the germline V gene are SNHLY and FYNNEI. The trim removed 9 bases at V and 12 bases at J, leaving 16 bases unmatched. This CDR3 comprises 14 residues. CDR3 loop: CASEGSLAGIGQFF. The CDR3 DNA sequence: TGTGCCAGTGAAGGTAGCCTAGCGGGTATCGGGCAGTTCTTC.

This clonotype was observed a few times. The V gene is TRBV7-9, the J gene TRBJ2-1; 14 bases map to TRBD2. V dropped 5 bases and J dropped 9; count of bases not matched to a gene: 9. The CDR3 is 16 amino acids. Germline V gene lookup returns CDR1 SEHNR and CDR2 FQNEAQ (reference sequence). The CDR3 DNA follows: TGTGCCAGCAGCACGACTAGCGGGAGGGACTCGGGTGAGCAGTTCTTC. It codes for CASSTTSGRDSGEQFF.

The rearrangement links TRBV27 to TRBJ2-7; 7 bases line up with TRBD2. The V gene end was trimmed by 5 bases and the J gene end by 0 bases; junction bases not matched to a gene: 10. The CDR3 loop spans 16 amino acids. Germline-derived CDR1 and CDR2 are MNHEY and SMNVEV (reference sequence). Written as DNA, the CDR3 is TGTGCCAGCAGTGCACTTGAGCGGGGTAGCTCCTACGAGCAGTACTTC. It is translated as CASSALERGSSYEQYF.

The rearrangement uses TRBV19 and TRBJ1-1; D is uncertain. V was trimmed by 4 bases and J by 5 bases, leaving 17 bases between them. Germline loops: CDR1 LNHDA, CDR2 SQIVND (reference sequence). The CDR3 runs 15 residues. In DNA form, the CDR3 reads TGTGCCAGTAGTAAATTCCAGGTCGGTACGACTGAAGCTTTCTTT. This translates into CASSKFQVGTTEAFF.

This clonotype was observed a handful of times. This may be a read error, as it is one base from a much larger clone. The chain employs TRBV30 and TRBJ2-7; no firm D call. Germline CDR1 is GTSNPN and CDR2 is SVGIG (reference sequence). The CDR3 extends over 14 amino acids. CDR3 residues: CAWRSDNLRNELYF. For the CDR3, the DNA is TGTGCCTGGAGATCCGACAACCTGAGGAACGAGCTGTACTTC.

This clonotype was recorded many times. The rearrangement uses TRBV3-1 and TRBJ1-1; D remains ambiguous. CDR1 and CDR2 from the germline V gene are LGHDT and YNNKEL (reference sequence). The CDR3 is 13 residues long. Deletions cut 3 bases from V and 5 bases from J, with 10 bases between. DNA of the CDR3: TGTGCCAGCAGCCACGGCGGAGGAACTGAAGCTTTCTTT. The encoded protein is CASSHGGGTEAFF.

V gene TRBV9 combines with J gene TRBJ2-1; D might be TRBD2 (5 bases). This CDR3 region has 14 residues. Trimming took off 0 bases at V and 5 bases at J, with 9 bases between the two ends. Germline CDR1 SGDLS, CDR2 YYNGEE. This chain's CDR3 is CASSVATRNNEQFF. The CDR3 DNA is TGTGCCAGCAGCGTAGCTACTAGGAACAATGAGCAGTTCTTC.

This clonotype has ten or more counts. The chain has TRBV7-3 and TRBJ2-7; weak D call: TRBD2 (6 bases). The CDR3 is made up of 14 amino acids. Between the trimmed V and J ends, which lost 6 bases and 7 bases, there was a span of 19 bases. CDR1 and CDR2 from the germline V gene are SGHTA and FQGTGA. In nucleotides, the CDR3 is TGTGCCAGCAGTCCGGTGGGACTGGCGAGGGAGCAGTACTTC. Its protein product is CASSPVGLAREQYF.

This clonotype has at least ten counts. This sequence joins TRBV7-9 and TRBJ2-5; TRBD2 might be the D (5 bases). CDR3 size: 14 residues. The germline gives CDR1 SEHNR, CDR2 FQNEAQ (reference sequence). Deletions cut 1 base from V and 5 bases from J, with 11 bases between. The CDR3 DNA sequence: TGTGCCAGCAGCTTAGTCGGTCTAGCTGAGACCCAGTACTTC. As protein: CASSLVGLAETQYF.

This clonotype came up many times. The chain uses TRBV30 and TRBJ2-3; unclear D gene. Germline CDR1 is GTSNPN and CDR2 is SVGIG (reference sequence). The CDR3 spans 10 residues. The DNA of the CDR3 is TGTGCGGCTGGCACAGATACGCAGTATTTT. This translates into CAAGTDTQYF.

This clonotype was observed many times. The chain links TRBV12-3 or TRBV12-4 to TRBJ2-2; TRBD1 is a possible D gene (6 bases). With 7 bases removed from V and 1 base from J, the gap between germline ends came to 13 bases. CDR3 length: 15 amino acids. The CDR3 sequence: CASTQDSWNTGELFF. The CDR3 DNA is TGTGCCAGCACCCAGGACAGTTGGAACACCGGGGAGCTGTTTTTT.

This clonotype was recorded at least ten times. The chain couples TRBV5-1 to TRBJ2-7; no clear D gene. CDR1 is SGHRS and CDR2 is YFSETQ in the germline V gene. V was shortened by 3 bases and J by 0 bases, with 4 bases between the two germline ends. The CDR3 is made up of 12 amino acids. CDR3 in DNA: TGCGCCAGCAGCTGGGACTCCTACGAGCAGTACTTC. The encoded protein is CASSWDSYEQYF.

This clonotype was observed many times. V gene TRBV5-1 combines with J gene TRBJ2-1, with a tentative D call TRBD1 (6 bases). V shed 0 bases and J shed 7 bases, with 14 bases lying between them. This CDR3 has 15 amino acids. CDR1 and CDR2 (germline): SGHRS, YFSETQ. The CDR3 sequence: CASSLEVRGSNEQFF. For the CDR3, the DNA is TGCGCCAGCAGCTTGGAAGTTAGGGGGTCAAATGAGCAGTTCTTC.

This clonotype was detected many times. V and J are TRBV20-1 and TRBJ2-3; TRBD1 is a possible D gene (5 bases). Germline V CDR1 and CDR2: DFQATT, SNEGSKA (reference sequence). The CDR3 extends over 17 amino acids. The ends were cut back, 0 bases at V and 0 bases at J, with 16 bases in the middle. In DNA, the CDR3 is TGCAGTGCTAGAGAAGGGGTCGCGCGCGAGAGCACAGATACGCAGTATTTT. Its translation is CSAREGVARESTDTQYF.

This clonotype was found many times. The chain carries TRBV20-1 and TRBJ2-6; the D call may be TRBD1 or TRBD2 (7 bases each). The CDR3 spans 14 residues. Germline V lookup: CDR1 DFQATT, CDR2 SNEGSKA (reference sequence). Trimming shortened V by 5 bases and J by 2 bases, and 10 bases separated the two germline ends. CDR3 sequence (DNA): TGCAGTGCTCAGGGGGGGGCTGGGGCCAACGTCCTGACTTTC. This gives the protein CSAQGGAGANVLTF.